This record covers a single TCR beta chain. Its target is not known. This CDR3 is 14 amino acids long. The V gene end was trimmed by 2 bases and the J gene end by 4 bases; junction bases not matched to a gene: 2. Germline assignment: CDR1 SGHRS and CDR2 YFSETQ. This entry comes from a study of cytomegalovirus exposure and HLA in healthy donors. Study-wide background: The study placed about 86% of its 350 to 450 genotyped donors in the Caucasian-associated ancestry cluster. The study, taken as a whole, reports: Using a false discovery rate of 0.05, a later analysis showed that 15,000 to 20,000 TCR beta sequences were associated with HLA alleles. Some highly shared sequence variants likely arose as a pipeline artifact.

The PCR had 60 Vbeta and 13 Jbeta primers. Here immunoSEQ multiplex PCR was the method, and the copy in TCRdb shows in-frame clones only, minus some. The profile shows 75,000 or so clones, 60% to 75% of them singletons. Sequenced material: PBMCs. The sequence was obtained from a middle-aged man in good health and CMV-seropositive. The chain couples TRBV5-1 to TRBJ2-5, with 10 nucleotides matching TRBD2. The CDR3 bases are TGCGCCAGCAGCTTACCTAGCGGGGGAGAGACCCAGTACTTC. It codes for CASSLPSGGETQYF.